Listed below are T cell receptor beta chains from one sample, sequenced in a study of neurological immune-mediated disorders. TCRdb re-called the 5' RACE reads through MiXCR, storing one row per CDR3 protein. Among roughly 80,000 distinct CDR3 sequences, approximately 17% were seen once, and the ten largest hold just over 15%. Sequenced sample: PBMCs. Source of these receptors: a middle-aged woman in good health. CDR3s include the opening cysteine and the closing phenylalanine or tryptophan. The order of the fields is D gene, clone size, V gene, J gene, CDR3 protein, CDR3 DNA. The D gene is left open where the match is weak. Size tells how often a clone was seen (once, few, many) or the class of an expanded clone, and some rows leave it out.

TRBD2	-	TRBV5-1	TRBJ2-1	CASSFSGTSGARNEQFF	TGCGCCAGCAGCTTCTCCGGGACTAGCGGGGCTAGAAATGAGCAGTTCTTC
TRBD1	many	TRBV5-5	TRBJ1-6	CASSVIGQGDSPLHF	TGTGCCAGCAGCGTAATAGGCCAGGGGGATTCACCCCTCCACTTT
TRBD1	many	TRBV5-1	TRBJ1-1	CASSWTGLSENTEAFF	TGCGCCAGCAGCTGGACAGGGTTGAGCGAGAACACTGAAGCTTTCTTT
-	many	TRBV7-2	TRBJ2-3	CASSLSASRSTDTQYF	TGTGCCAGCAGCTTAAGCGCCAGCAGAAGCACAGATACGCAGTATTTT
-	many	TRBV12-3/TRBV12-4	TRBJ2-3	CASSYLSDTQYF	TGTGCCAGCAGTTATTTATCGGATACGCAGTATTTT
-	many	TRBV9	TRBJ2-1	CASSNRVSYNEQFF	TGTGCCAGCAGCAACAGGGTGTCCTACAATGAGCAGTTCTTC
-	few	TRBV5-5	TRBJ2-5	CASSLEASKGQTQYF	TGTGCCAGCAGCCTCGAAGCATCCAAGGGGCAGACCCAGTACTTC
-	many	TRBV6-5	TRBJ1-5	CASSYSSDWPQHF	TGTGCCAGCAGTTACTCCTCGGATTGGCCCCAGCATTTT
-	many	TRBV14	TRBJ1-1	CASSQTDWRGHGTEAFF	TGTGCCAGCAGCCAAACCGACTGGCGGGGGCATGGTACTGAAGCTTTCTTT
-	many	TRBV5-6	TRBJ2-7	CASSPVLEDEQYF	TGTGCCAGCAGCCCGGTTTTGGAGGACGAGCAGTACTTC
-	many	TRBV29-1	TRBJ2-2	CSVEPGANTGELFF	TGCAGCGTTGAACCAGGGGCGAACACCGGGGAGCTGTTTTTT
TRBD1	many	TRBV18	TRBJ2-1	CASSITQGTDTGDEQFF	TGTGCCAGCTCCATCACCCAAGGGACAGACACTGGCGATGAGCAGTTCTTC
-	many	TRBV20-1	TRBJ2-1	CSASGRGSLYNEQFF	TGCAGTGCTAGTGGGCGGGGTAGCTTGTACAATGAGCAGTTCTTC
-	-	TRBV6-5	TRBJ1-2	CASRGNYGYTF	TGTGCCAGCAGGGGAAACTATGGCTACACCTTC
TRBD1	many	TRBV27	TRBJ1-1	CASSLTGGINEAFF	TGTGCCAGCAGTCTAACAGGGGGCATAAATGAAGCTTTCTTT
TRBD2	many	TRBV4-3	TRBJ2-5	CASSRPRTSGGQTQYF	TGCGCCAGCAGCCGACCGAGGACTAGCGGGGGGCAGACCCAGTACTTC
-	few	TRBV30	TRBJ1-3	CAWSRTSYSGNTIYF	TGTGCCTGGAGCCGGACTTCCTACTCTGGAAACACCATATATTTT
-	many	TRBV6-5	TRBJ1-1	CAIAPTANTEAFF	TGTGCCATCGCACCGACGGCAAACACTGAAGCTTTCTTT
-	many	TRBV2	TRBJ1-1	CASSRWEATEAFF	TGTGCCAGCAGCCGGTGGGAAGCCACTGAAGCTTTCTTT
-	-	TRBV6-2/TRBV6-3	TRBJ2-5	CASGPLAETQYF	TGTGCCAGTGGCCCCCTCGCTGAGACCCAGTACTTC
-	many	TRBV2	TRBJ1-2	CASSEARPQGWDGYTF	TGTGCCAGCAGTGAAGCGCGTCCGCAGGGATGGGATGGCTACACCTTC
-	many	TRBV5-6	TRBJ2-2	CASSPLSGAGELFF	TGTGCCAGCAGCCCCCTTTCCGGGGCCGGGGAGCTGTTTTTT
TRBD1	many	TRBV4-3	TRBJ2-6	CASSQLTGPNSGANVLTF	TGCGCCAGCAGCCAGCTGACAGGGCCTAACTCTGGGGCCAACGTCCTGACTTTC
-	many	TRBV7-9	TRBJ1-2	CASSAFHYGYTF	TGTGCCAGCAGCGCGTTCCACTATGGCTACACCTTC
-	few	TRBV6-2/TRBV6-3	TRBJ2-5	CATARDLQETQYF	TGTGCCACCGCCCGGGACCTACAAGAGACCCAGTACTTC
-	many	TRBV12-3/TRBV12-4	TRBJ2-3	CASSLYPDTQYF	TGTGCCAGCAGTTTATACCCCGATACGCAGTATTTT
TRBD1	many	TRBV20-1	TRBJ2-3	CSAWDRGTDTQYF	TGCAGTGCTTGGGACAGGGGGACAGATACGCAGTATTTT
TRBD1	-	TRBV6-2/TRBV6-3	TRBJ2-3	CASRTGVTDTQYF	TGTGCCAGCAGGACAGGGGTCACAGATACGCAGTATTTT
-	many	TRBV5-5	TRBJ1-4	CASSPLFGEKLFF	TGTGCCAGCAGCCCCCTATTCGGGGAAAAACTGTTTTTT
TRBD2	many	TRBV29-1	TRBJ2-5	CSVEMLAGGEETQYF	TGCAGCGTTGAAATGCTTGCGGGGGGCGAAGAGACCCAGTACTTC
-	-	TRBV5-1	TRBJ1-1	CASSSQGGNTEAFF	TGCGCCAGCAGCTCCCAGGGTGGGAACACTGAAGCTTTCTTT
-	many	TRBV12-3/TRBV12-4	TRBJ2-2	CASSFKAGELFF	TGTGCCAGCAGTTTCAAGGCCGGGGAGCTGTTTTTT
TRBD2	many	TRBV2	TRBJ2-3	CASRPTSGGSTDTQYF	TGTGCCAGCCGCCCAACTAGCGGGGGTAGCACAGATACGCAGTATTTT
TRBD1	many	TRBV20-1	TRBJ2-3	CSASTGGSTDTQYF	TGCAGTGCTTCGACAGGGGGTAGCACAGATACGCAGTATTTT
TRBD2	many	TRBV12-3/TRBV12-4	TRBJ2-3	CASGPGGASSDTQYF	TGTGCCAGCGGACCCGGGGGGGCGTCTTCAGATACGCAGTATTTT
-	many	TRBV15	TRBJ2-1	CATSRDSGYNEQFF	TGTGCCACCAGCAGAGACTCGGGGTACAATGAGCAGTTCTTC
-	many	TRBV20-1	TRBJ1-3	CSARPPSGNTIYF	TGCAGTGCTAGACCTCCCTCTGGAAACACCATATATTTT
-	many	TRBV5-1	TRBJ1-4	CASSFTAGANEKLFF	TGCGCCAGCAGCTTTACGGCCGGAGCTAATGAAAAACTGTTTTTT
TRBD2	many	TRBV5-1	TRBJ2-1	CASSLGLAVEYNEQFF	TGCGCCAGCAGCTTGGGGCTAGCGGTAGAATACAATGAGCAGTTCTTC
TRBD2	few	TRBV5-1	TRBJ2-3	CASSFETSGGPGTDTQYF	TGCGCCAGCAGCTTCGAGACTAGCGGGGGGCCGGGGACAGATACGCAGTATTTT
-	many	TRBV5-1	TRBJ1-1	CASSPTPLEGDTEAFF	TGCGCCAGCAGCCCTACCCCGTTAGAGGGGGACACTGAAGCTTTCTTT
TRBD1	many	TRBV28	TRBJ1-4	CASSFAGGKLFF	TGTGCCAGCAGTTTCGCAGGGGGAAAACTGTTTTTT
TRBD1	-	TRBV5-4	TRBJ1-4	CASSLDGTGDEKLFF	TGTGCCAGCAGCTTGGATGGGACAGGGGATGAAAAACTGTTTTTT
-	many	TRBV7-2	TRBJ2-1	CASSLVFQGAAYNEQFF	TGTGCCAGCAGCTTAGTATTTCAAGGGGCCGCCTACAATGAGCAGTTCTTC
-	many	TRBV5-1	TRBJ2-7	CASSLDSGQGEQYF	TGCGCCAGCAGCTTGGATTCAGGGCAAGGCGAGCAGTACTTC
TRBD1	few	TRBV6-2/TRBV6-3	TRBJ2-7	CASSYWDRSSYEQYF	TGTGCCAGCAGTTACTGGGACAGAAGCTCCTACGAGCAGTACTTC
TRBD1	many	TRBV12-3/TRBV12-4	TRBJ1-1	CASSFDRGRLLNTEAFF	TGTGCCAGCAGTTTTGACAGGGGTAGGCTGTTGAACACTGAAGCTTTCTTT
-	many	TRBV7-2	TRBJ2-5	CASRKLSSGTQYF	TGTGCCAGCAGGAAACTGTCATCAGGGACCCAGTACTTC
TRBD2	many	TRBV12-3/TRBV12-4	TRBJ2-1	CASSLGLAENNEQFF	TGTGCCAGCAGTTTGGGGCTAGCGGAAAACAATGAGCAGTTCTTC
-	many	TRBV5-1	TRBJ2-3	CASSLAISEADTQYF	TGCGCCAGCAGCTTGGCGATTAGCGAAGCAGATACGCAGTATTTT